The text below deals with one T cell receptor beta chain. This sample was taken from a study of CD8+ T cells in alopecia areata. Trimming took off 0 bases at V and 5 bases at J, with 19 bases between the two ends. This CDR3 is 17 amino acids long. The V gene's germline CDR1 is SGHDN and CDR2 FVKESK. As the sequencing template, cDNA was produced by extracting RNA and reverse transcribing it. Produced via immunoSEQ multiplex PCR; TCRdb's table is partial and in-frame only. The data show about 220,000 clones, with more than 45% seen just once and 1.5% to 2% held by the top ten. Stated treatment: oral pan-JAK inhibitor, 5-10 mg twice daily.

Material: CD4+ T cells sorted from blood, obtained at week 4, from a patient treated with tofacitinib. The receptor was isolated from a human donor with alopecia areata. The V call is TRBV14, the J call TRBJ1-2; D is undetermined. CDR3 protein: CASSQDRAEGRSYGYTF. CDR3 in DNA: TGTGCCAGCAGCCAAGATCGGGCTGAGGGCCGTTCATATGGCTACACCTTC.